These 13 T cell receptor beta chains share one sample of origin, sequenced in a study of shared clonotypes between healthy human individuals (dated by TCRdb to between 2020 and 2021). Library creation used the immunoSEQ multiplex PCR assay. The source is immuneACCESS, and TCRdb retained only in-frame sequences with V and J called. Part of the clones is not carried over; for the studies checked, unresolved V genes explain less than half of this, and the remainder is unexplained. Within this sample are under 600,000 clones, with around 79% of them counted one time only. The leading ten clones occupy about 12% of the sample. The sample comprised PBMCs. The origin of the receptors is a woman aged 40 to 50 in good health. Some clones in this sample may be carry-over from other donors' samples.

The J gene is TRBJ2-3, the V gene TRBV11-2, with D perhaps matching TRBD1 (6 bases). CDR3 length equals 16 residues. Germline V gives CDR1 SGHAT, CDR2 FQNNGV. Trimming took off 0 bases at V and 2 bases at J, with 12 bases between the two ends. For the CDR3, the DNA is TGTGCCAGCAGCTTAGAACGGGACACCAACACAGATACGCAGTATTTT. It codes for CASSLERDTNTDTQYF.

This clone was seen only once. The CDR3 DNA follows: TGTGCCAGCAGCTTGTGGGGACAGGGGGGCTTCTATAGCAATCAGCCCCAGCATTTT. Translating gives CASSLWGQGGFYSNQPQHF. This chain uses TRBV5-6 with TRBJ1-5, with 11 bases identical to TRBD1. J was trimmed by 0 bases and V by 1 base; bases with no gene match: 9. The CDR3 is 19 amino acids. CDR1 is SGHDT, CDR2 YYEEEE, per germline. Together with reference TRBV5-6 and TRBJ1-5, the CDR3 gives the full variable domain: DAGVTQSPTHLIKTRGQQVTLRCSPKSGHDTVSWYQQALGQGPQFIFQYYEEEERQRGNFPDRFSGHQFPNYSSELNVNALLLGDSALYLCASSLWGQGGFYSNQPQHFGDGTRLSIL.

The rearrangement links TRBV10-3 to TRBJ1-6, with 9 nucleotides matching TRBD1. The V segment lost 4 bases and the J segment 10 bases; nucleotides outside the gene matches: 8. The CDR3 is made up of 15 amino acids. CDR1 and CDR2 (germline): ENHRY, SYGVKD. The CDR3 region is CAISADRGVDSPLHF. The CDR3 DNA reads TGTGCCATCAGTGCGGACAGGGGTGTGGACTCACCCCTCCACTTT.

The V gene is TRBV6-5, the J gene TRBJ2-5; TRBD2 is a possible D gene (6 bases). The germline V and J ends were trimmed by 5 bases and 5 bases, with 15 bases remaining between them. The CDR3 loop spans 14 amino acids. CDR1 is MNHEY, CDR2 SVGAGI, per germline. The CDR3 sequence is CASSLTLGRETQYF. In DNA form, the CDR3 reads TGTGCCAGCAGTCTCACACTGGGGAGGGAGACCCAGTACTTC.

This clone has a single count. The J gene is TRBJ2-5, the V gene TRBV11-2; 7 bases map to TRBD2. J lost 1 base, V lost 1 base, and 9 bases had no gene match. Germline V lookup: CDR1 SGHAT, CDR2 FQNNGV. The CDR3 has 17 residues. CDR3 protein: CASSLVISSGAQETQYF. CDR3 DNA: TGTGCCAGCAGCTTAGTCATCTCTAGCGGAGCCCAAGAGACCCAGTACTTC.

Written as DNA, the CDR3 is TGTGCCAGCAGCTTAGTGGCAGGGATGGATTCACCCCTCCACTTT. Protein sequence: CASSLVAGMDSPLHF. The chain combines TRBV7-9 with TRBJ1-6; perhaps TRBD1 as D (5 bases). This CDR3 contains 15 residues. V was cut by 1 base and J by 8 bases, with 12 bases left in between. Per the germline V gene, CDR1 is SEHNR and CDR2 is FQNEAQ (reference sequence).

In DNA, the CDR3 is TGCGCCAGCAGCTTGGGGCGGGGACTAGCGGGGGGAGCCTACGAGCAGTACTTC. Translating it yields CASSLGRGLAGGAYEQYF. The chain combines TRBV5-1 with TRBJ2-7; the match to TRBD2 covers 15 bases. The germline V gene encodes CDR1 SGHRS and CDR2 YFSETQ. V trimming: 0 bases; J trimming: 2 bases; junction bases outside the gene matches: 6. CDR3 length equals 18 residues. The full variable domain, completed using reference TRBV5-1 and TRBJ2-7, is KAGVTQTPRYLIKTRGQQVTLSCSPISGHRSVSWYQQTPGQGLQFLFEYFSETQRNKGNFPGRFSGRQFSNSRSEMNVSTLELGDSALYLCASSLGRGLAGGAYEQYFGPGTRLTVT.

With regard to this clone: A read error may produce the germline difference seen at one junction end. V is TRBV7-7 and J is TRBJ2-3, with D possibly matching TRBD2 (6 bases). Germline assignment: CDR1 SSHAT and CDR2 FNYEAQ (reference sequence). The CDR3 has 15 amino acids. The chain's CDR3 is CASSGGTDGGDTQYF. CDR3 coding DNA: TGTGCTAGCAGCGGTGGGACTGACGGGGGAGATACGCAGTATTTT.

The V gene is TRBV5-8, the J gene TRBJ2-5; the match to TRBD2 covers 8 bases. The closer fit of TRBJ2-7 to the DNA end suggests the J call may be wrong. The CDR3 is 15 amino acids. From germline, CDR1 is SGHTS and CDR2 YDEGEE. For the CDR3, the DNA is TGTGCCAGCAGACCGCGCGTGGCGGGAGGATACGAGCAGTACTTC. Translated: CASRPRVAGGYEQYF.

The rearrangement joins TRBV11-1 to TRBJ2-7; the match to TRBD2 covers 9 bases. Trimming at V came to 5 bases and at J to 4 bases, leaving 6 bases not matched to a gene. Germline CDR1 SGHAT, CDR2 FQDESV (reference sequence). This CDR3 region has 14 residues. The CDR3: CASSPSGRWYEQYF. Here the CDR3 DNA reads TGTGCCAGCAGCCCGAGCGGGAGGTGGTACGAGCAGTACTTC.

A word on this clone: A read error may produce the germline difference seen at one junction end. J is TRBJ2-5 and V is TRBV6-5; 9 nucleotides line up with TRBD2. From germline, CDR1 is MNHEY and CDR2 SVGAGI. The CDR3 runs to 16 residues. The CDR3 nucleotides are TGTGCCAGCAGATACTCGCGACTAGCGGTTAGAGAGACCCAGTACTTC. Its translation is CASRYSRLAVRETQYF.

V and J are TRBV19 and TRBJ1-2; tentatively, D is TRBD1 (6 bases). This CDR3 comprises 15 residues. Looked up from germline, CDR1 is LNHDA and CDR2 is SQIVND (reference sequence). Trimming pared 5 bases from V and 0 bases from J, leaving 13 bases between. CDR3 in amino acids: CASSPGQTTNYGYTF. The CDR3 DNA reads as TGTGCCAGTAGTCCAGGACAGACGACTAACTATGGCTACACCTTC. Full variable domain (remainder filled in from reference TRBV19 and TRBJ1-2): DGGITQSPKYLFRKEGQNVTLSCEQNLNHDAMYWYRQDPGQGLRLIYYSQIVNDFQKGDIAEGYSVSREKKESFPLTVTSAQKNPTAFYLCASSPGQTTNYGYTFGSGTRLTVV.

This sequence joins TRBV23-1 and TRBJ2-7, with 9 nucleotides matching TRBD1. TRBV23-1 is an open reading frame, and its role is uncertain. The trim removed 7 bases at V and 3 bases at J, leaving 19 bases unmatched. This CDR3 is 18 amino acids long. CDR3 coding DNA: TGCGCCAGCAAACCCGGGACAGGGATACAAAGAGTGGGCTACGAGCAGTACTTC. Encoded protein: CASKPGTGIQRVGYEQYF.